Here is one T cell receptor (beta chain) with its context. This record belongs to a study of blood T cell repertoires in COVID-19. Looking at the study overall: The origin of the acute and convalescent COVID-19 samples was the United States, Italy and Spain. The analysed material was cDNA or gDNA that came from T cells, B-cell-depleted T cells, or PBMCs.

As originally analysed: Nucleated cell counts were estimated from reference gene primer amplification. Produced via immunoSEQ multiplex PCR; TCRdb's table is partial and in-frame only. The DNA gave D and trimming, while V, J and clone size come from that table. This table holds over 100,000 clones, 84% found once. J lost 1 base, V lost 3 bases, and 3 bases had no gene match. This CDR3 has 14 residues. CDR1 and CDR2 from the germline V gene are DFQATT and SNEGSKA (reference sequence). This sequence joins TRBV20-1 and TRBJ2-5; TRBD2 matches at 9 bases. Sequences were obtained from peripheral blood. This receptor was taken from a man in his forties or fifties with active or convalescent COVID-19. CDR3 protein: CSASAGGSQETQYF. The CDR3 region has the DNA TGCAGTGCTAGTGCGGGGGGGTCCCAAGAGACCCAGTACTTC.